Listed below are T cell receptor beta chains from one sample, sequenced in a study of blood T cell repertoires in COVID-19. The table came from immunoSEQ multiplex PCR; TCRdb's copy has only in-frame clones and leaves some out. Of a few hundred thousand clones in the sample, nearly 90% were seen once. Sequenced: peripheral blood. The receptor source for this set is a woman between 25 and 40 years old with acute or convalescent COVID-19. Both conserved end residues are part of each CDR3. Fields, in order: V gene, J gene, D gene, clone size, CDR3 protein, CDR3 DNA. The D gene is left open where the match is weak. Only part of the rows carry a size: once, few, many, or a class if the clone is expanded.

v_call: TRBV2; j_call: TRBJ2-7; d_call: TRBD2; clone_size: -; cdr3_aa: CASSEGLATELYEQYF; cdr3_nt: TGTGCCAGCAGTGAGGGACTAGCGACTGAACTGTACGAGCAGTACTTC
v_call: TRBV5-1; j_call: TRBJ2-7; d_call: -; clone_size: once; cdr3_aa: CASSLETGSSYEQYF; cdr3_nt: TGCGCCAGCAGCTTGGAAACAGGGAGCTCCTACGAGCAGTACTTC
v_call: TRBV19; j_call: TRBJ2-7; d_call: -; clone_size: -; cdr3_aa: CASTNPRAGSYEQYF; cdr3_nt: TGTGCCAGTACCAACCCCCGGGCGGGAAGCTACGAGCAGTACTTC
v_call: TRBV12-5; j_call: TRBJ2-7; d_call: -; clone_size: -; cdr3_aa: CASGLVTLRGWSEQYF; cdr3_nt: TGTGCTAGTGGTTTGGTAACCCTAAGGGGTTGGTCCGAGCAGTACTTC
v_call: TRBV7-2; j_call: TRBJ2-7; d_call: TRBD2; clone_size: -; cdr3_aa: CASSLTVIRTSLYEQYF; cdr3_nt: TGTGCCAGCAGCTTAACGGTAATACGGACTAGCCTCTACGAGCAGTACTTC
v_call: TRBV6-6; j_call: TRBJ1-3; d_call: -; clone_size: -; cdr3_aa: CASSYPGSSGNTIYF; cdr3_nt: TGTGCCAGCAGTTATCCGGGGTCCTCTGGAAACACCATATATTTT
v_call: TRBV29-1; j_call: TRBJ2-1; d_call: TRBD1; clone_size: -; cdr3_aa: CSVELLGQAEFF; cdr3_nt: TGCAGCGTGGAACTTCTGGGACAGGCGGAGTTCTTC
v_call: TRBV19; j_call: TRBJ1-4; d_call: TRBD1; clone_size: -; cdr3_aa: CASSSRTGGGGEKLFF; cdr3_nt: TGTGCCAGTAGTAGTCGTACAGGGGGAGGAGGTGAAAAACTGTTTTTT
v_call: TRBV6-5; j_call: TRBJ1-5; d_call: TRBD1; clone_size: -; cdr3_aa: CASSTTGGGNQPQHF; cdr3_nt: TGTGCCAGCAGCACTACAGGGGGCGGCAATCAGCCCCAGCATTTT
v_call: TRBV12-5; j_call: TRBJ2-1; d_call: TRBD2; clone_size: -; cdr3_aa: CASGLSSGSYNEQFF; cdr3_nt: TGTGCTAGTGGTTTGTCTAGCGGGAGCTACAATGAGCAGTTCTTC
v_call: TRBV9; j_call: TRBJ2-2; d_call: -; clone_size: -; cdr3_aa: CASSLNTGELFF; cdr3_nt: TGTGCCAGCAGCCTGAACACCGGGGAGCTGTTTTTT
v_call: TRBV9; j_call: TRBJ2-1; d_call: TRBD1; clone_size: -; cdr3_aa: CASSPRQGTAYEQFF; cdr3_nt: TGTGCCAGCAGCCCACGACAGGGGACAGCGTATGAGCAGTTCTTC
v_call: TRBV19; j_call: TRBJ1-1; d_call: -; clone_size: -; cdr3_aa: CASIIRHGGNTEAFF; cdr3_nt: TGTGCCAGTATCATCAGACACGGGGGAAACACTGAAGCTTTCTTT
v_call: TRBV6-6; j_call: TRBJ2-1; d_call: TRBD2; clone_size: -; cdr3_aa: CASTLRGALAGTEQFF; cdr3_nt: TGTGCCAGCACCCTACGGGGGGCTCTAGCGGGTACGGAGCAGTTCTTC
v_call: TRBV19; j_call: TRBJ2-2; d_call: -; clone_size: -; cdr3_aa: CASSIRGTNTGELFF; cdr3_nt: TGTGCCAGTAGTATAAGAGGGACTAACACCGGGGAGCTGTTTTTT